Listed below are T cell receptor beta chains from one sample, sequenced in a study of T cell responses to AZD1222 COVID-19 vaccine. The repertoire was sequenced with immunoSEQ multiplex PCR; TCRdb's copy has only in-frame clones and lacks some. The data contain roughly 150,000 clones, 70% to 90% of them singletons. The sample here was peripheral blood, taken on day 0 of AZD1222 vaccination. Receptor source: an adult in good health. Both conserved end residues are trimmed from each CDR3.

j_gene: TRBJ2-1; v_gene: TRBV4-2; CDR3aa: ASSYQMGGEINEQF
j_gene: TRBJ1-2; v_gene: TRBV7-8; CDR3aa: ASSLARGIYYGYT
j_gene: TRBJ2-2; v_gene: TRBV3-1/TRBV3-2; CDR3aa: ASSQILGGELF
j_gene: TRBJ2-5; v_gene: TRBV4-1; CDR3aa: ASSHQDHVQETQY
j_gene: TRBJ1-6; v_gene: TRBV19; CDR3aa: ASSLQGDNSPLH
j_gene: TRBJ1-2; v_gene: TRBV5-1; CDR3aa: ASSFFPADANYGYT
j_gene: TRBJ2-7; v_gene: TRBV11-2; CDR3aa: ASSLGASGGPTYEQY
j_gene: TRBJ1-1; v_gene: TRBV4-1; CDR3aa: ASSKQGGAEAF
j_gene: TRBJ1-1; v_gene: TRBV23-1; CDR3aa: ASSQSRPRTGGIFEAF
j_gene: TRBJ2-2; v_gene: TRBV11-2; CDR3aa: ASSPRQGGLF